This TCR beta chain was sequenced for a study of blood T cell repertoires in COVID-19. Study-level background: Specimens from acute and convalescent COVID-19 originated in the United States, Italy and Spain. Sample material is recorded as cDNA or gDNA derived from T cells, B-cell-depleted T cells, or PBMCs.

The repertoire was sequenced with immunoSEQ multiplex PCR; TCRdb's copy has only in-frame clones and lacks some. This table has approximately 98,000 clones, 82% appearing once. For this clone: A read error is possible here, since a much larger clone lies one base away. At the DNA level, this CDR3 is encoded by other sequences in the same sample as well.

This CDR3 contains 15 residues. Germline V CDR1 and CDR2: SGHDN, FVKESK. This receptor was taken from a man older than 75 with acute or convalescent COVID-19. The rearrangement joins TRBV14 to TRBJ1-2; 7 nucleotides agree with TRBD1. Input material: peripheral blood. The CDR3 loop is CASSARQGRKDGYTF. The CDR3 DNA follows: TGTGCCAGCAGCGCCCGACAGGGAAGAAAGGATGGTTACACCTTC.